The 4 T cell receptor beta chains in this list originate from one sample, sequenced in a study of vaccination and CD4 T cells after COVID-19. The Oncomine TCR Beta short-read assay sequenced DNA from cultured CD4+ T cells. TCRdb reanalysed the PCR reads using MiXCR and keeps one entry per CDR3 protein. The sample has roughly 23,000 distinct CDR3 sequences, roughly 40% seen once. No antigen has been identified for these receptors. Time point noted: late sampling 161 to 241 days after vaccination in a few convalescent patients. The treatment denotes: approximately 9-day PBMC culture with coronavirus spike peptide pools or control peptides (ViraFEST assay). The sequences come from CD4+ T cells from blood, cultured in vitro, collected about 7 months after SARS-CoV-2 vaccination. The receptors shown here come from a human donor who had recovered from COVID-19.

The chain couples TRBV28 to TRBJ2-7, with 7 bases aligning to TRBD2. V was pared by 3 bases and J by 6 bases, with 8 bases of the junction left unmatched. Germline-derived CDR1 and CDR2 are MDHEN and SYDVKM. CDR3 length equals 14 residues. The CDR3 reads CASSFGGVLAEQYF. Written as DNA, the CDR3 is TGTGCCAGCAGTTTTGGGGGGGTCTTGGCCGAGCAGTACTTC.

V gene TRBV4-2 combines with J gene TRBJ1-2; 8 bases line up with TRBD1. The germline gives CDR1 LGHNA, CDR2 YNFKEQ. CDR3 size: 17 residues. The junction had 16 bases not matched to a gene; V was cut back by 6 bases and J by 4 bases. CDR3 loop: CASSPISGGSIFYGYTF. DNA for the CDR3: TGTGCCAGCAGTCCAATTTCAGGGGGCTCTATCTTCTATGGCTACACCTTC.

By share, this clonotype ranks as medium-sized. This CDR3 is CASSPTWGELETQYF. The CDR3 nucleotides are TGTGCCAGCAGCCCGACGTGGGGGGAATTAGAGACCCAGTACTTC. V and J are TRBV7-8 and TRBJ2-5; D might be TRBD2 (6 bases). This CDR3 has 15 amino acids. V was clipped by 5 bases and J by 4 bases, with 17 bases between them. Germline CDR1 and CDR2: SGHVS and FQNEAQ.

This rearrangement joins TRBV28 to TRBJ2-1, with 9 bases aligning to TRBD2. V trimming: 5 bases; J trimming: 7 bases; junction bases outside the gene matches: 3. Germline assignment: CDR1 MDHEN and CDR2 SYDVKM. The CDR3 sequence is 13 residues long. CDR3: CASSRAGGNEQFF. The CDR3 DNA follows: TGTGCCAGCAGTCGCGCGGGGGGGAATGAGCAGTTCTTC.